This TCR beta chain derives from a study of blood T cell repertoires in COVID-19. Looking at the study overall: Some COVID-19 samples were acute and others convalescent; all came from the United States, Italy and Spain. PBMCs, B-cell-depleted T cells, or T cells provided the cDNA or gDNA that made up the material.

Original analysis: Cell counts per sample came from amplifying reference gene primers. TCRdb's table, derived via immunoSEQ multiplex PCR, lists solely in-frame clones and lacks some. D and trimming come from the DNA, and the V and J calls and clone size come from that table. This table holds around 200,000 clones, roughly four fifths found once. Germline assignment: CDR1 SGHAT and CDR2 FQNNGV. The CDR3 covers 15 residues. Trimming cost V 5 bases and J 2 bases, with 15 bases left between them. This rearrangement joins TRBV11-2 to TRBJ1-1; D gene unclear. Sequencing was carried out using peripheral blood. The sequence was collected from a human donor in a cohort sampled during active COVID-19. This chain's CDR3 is CASSPHRDTNTEAFF. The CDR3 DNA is TGTGCCAGCAGCCCCCACCGCGATACCAACACTGAAGCTTTCTTT.